The 4 T cell receptor beta chains reported below all come from one sample, sequenced in a study of cytomegalovirus exposure and HLA in healthy donors. PCR involved 60 Vbeta and 13 Jbeta primers. The repertoire was sequenced with immunoSEQ multiplex PCR; TCRdb's copy has only in-frame clones and lacks some. The sample lists 100,000 to 150,000 clones, around 75% seen once, with about 8.3% in the top ten. Sequenced material: PBMCs. These receptor sequences come from a woman between 50 and 59 years old in good health and CMV-seropositive.

The chain couples TRBV7-3 to TRBJ1-1, with 7 bases lining up with TRBD1. There are 14 residues in the CDR3. Germline values: CDR1 SGHTA, CDR2 FQGTGA. J gave up 3 bases and V 5 bases, and 6 bases lay outside the gene matches. This CDR3 is CASSRDREDTEAFF. CDR3 in DNA: TGTGCCAGCAGCCGTGACAGGGAGGACACTGAAGCTTTCTTT.

The genes are TRBV6-5 and TRBJ2-5, with 9 positions matching TRBD2. Judging by the DNA end, TRBJ2-7 fits better; the J call may be wrong. CDR3 length: 14 amino acids. CDR1 is MNHEY and CDR2 is SVGAGI in the germline V gene. For the CDR3, the DNA is TGTGCCAGCAGAAACCGCGGACTAGCGTACGAGCAGTACTTC. Its protein is CASRNRGLAYEQYF.

The chain recombines TRBV29-1 with TRBJ2-3, with 9 bases aligning to TRBD1. The germline gives CDR1 SQVTM, CDR2 ANQGSEA. The CDR3 covers 13 residues. J lost 6 bases, V lost 7 bases, and 8 bases had no gene match. Here the CDR3 reads CSARGQGVDTQYF. The CDR3 DNA reads as TGCAGCGCCCGGGGACAGGGCGTTGATACGCAGTATTTT.

The genes are TRBV7-9 and TRBJ2-2; 7 bases agree with TRBD2. The germline CDR1 and CDR2 sequences are SEHNR and FQNEAQ (reference sequence). The junction had 8 bases not matched to a gene; V was cut back by 4 bases and J by 0 bases. The CDR3 sequence is 17 residues long. DNA for the CDR3: TGTGCCAGCAGCTCCCAATGGGGGGGTGCGAACACCGGGGAGCTGTTTTTT. Its protein is CASSSQWGGANTGELFF. Together with reference TRBV7-9 and TRBJ2-2, the CDR3 gives the full variable domain: DTGVSQNPRHKITKRGQNVTFRCDPISEHNRLYWYRQTLGQGPEFLTYFQNEAQLEKSRLLSDRFSAERPKGSFSTLEIQRTEQGDSAMYLCASSSQWGGANTGELFFGEGSRLTVL.